A selection of T cell receptor beta chains follows, all from one sample in a study of technical replicates of blood from a few donors. This table comes from immunoSEQ multiplex PCR, and its TCRdb copy is limited to in-frame clones, with some not included. Among more than 65,000 clones listed, 90% to 95% were seen once. Sequenced sample: T cells isolated from PBMCs. The origin of the receptors is a human donor in good health. Each CDR3 is given with its conserved first and last residue. Each record gives: V gene, clone size, J gene, D gene, CDR3 DNA, CDR3 protein. The D gene is left open where the match is weak. The size of a clone is reported for some rows only, either as once, few or many, or as a class for expanded clones.

TRBV7-2	NA	TRBJ2-1	TRBD2	TGTGCCAGCAGCTTTATAGCGGGAGGCGGTGAGCAGTTCTTC	CASSFIAGGGEQFF
TRBV30	NA	TRBJ1-2	NA	TGTGCCTGGAGTGTACCTTGGGGAGGGGTGAGCTATGGCTACACCTTC	CAWSVPWGGVSYGYTF
TRBV7-9	NA	TRBJ1-1	TRBD1	TGTGCCAGCAGCCCTGGACAGGTCAACACTGAAGCTTTCTTT	CASSPGQVNTEAFF
TRBV6-1	NA	TRBJ2-1	NA	TGTGCCAGCAGTGATCCTGGGACTCCCTACAATGAGCAGTTCTTC	CASSDPGTPYNEQFF
TRBV29-1	NA	TRBJ1-1	NA	TGCAGCGTCGGGTTAGGGAGGCCTGAAGCTTTCTTT	CSVGLGRPEAFF
TRBV30	NA	TRBJ2-5	TRBD2	TGTGCCTGGAGTGTACTAGCGGGAGAGACCCAGTACTTC	CAWSVLAGETQYF
TRBV7-9	NA	TRBJ1-1	NA	TGTGCCAGCAGGAGGGTAGCTGAAGCTTTCTTT	CASRRVAEAFF
TRBV14	NA	TRBJ2-7	NA	TGTGCCAGCAGCCAAGGTAAAGGGGGCGAGCAGTACTTC	CASSQGKGGEQYF
TRBV4-3	NA	TRBJ2-3	NA	TGCGCCAGCAGCCAAGATCGGGCTAGCAGATATAGCACAGATACGCAGTATTTT	CASSQDRASRYSTDTQYF
TRBV7-3	NA	TRBJ2-2	TRBD2	TGTGCCAGCAGCCGACTAGCGGGAGCCGGGGAGCTGTTTTTT	CASSRLAGAGELFF
TRBV7-9	NA	TRBJ1-2	NA	TGTGCCAGCAGCTCTTTGGACAGACGAGACTATGGCTACACCTTC	CASSSLDRRDYGYTF
TRBV14	NA	TRBJ1-3	NA	TGTGCCAGCAGCCAAGATTATGGCACCTGGAACACCATATATTTT	CASSQDYGTWNTIYF
TRBV5-4	NA	TRBJ2-1	TRBD2	TGTGCCAGCAGCTTTTCTAGCGGGAAAAATGAGCAGTTCTTC	CASSFSSGKNEQFF
TRBV30	NA	TRBJ1-5	NA	TGTGCCTGGAGCAGCAAAGGAGACCAGCCCCAGCATTTT	CAWSSKGDQPQHF
TRBV7-7	once	TRBJ2-5	TRBD1	TGTGCTAGCAGCTTTAGGATCCGGGACAGCCAAGAGACCCAGTACTTC	CASSFRIRDSQETQYF
TRBV7-3	NA	TRBJ2-1	NA	TGTGCCAGCAGCTCCAGTTTGGGGTTTGGTACACAGGATGAGCAGTTCTTC	CASSSSLGFGTQDEQFF
TRBV7-3	NA	TRBJ2-3	NA	TGTGCCAGCGGAATCCAGGCTAACACAGATACGCAGTATTTT	CASGIQANTDTQYF
TRBV11-3	NA	TRBJ1-3	TRBD1	TGTGCCAGCAGCTTCGGGACAGGGTCGGGTGGAAACACCATATATTTT	CASSFGTGSGGNTIYF
TRBV7-2	NA	TRBJ1-1	NA	TGTGCCAGCAGCTATACAGGGCGGGCTGAAGCTTTCTTT	CASSYTGRAEAFF
TRBV10-3	NA	TRBJ2-5	NA	TGTGCCATCAGTGAAGGAGCCCCAGAGACCCAGTACTTC	CAISEGAPETQYF
TRBV18	NA	TRBJ1-2	NA	TGTGCCAGCTCAACAGGGACGGTCTATGGCTACACCTTC	CASSTGTVYGYTF
TRBV6-1	few	TRBJ1-5	NA	TGTGCCAGCAGTGAATACAGGGGCAATCAGCCCCAGCATTTT	CASSEYRGNQPQHF
TRBV7-2	NA	TRBJ1-5	NA	TGTGCCAGCAGCTTGAAGGGACTGAATCAGCCCCAGCATTTT	CASSLKGLNQPQHF
TRBV7-6	NA	TRBJ2-3	TRBD2	TGTGCCAGCAGCTCTAGACCCCATCTAGCGGGAGACTCAGATACGCAGTATTTT	CASSSRPHLAGDSDTQYF
TRBV9	NA	TRBJ1-5	NA	TGTGCCAGCCCCACAGGGTTTGGCAATCAGCCCCAGCATTTT	CASPTGFGNQPQHF
TRBV5-1	few	TRBJ1-3	NA	TGCGCCAGCAGCTTGTTACAGGGAAACACCATATATTTT	CASSLLQGNTIYF
TRBV30	NA	TRBJ2-7	NA	TGTGCCTGGAGTGTTCTGACTAGTAACGAGCAGTACTTC	CAWSVLTSNEQYF
TRBV19	NA	TRBJ1-2	TRBD1	TGTGCCAGTAGTATCCGGACAGGGGCAAATGGCTACACCTTC	CASSIRTGANGYTF
TRBV7-9	NA	TRBJ1-1	NA	TGTGCCAGCAGCTTAGCTGGGCCCACGAACACTGAAGCTTTCTTT	CASSLAGPTNTEAFF
TRBV6-5	NA	TRBJ1-2	TRBD1	TGTGCCAGCAGTTTCGGACAGGGCGAGGGGGATGGCTACACCTTC	CASSFGQGEGDGYTF
TRBV9	NA	TRBJ1-3	NA	TGTGCCAGCAGTAGAGACACCACCATATATTTT	CASSRDTTIYF
TRBV7-9	NA	TRBJ1-1	TRBD1	TGTGCCAGCAGTTTTACAGGGGGAGCTTTCTTT	CASSFTGGAFF
TRBV7-9	once	TRBJ2-3	NA	TGTGCCAGCAGCCCGACTAGAGATGGAGATACGCAGTATTTT	CASSPTRDGDTQYF
TRBV6-5	NA	TRBJ2-7	TRBD2	TGTGCCAGCAGCTGGGGGCGGGAGGACGAGCAGTACTTC	CASSWGREDEQYF
TRBV29-1	once	TRBJ2-7	NA	TGCAGCGTGAGAGGCCGCTACGAGCAGTACTTC	CSVRGRYEQYF
TRBV4-1	NA	TRBJ1-4	NA	TGCGCCAGCAGCCGTGGGACTCACGAGAATGAAAAACTGTTTTTT	CASSRGTHENEKLFF
TRBV12-2	few	TRBJ1-2	NA	TGTGCAAGTCGCTTAGGAGGACAGGGGGCCAACTATGGCTACACCTTC	CASRLGGQGANYGYTF
TRBV19	NA	TRBJ2-5	NA	TGTGCCAGTAGTATACAGGGGAGAGAGGAGACCCAGTACTTC	CASSIQGREETQYF
TRBV7-9	NA	TRBJ1-6	NA	TGTGCCAGCAGCGCGGACGGGATAGGGTCACCCCTCCACTTT	CASSADGIGSPLHF
TRBV2	NA	TRBJ2-2	TRBD1	TGTGCCCGTACCGCGGACAGGGGGCTTGACGGGGAGCTGTTTTTT	CARTADRGLDGELFF
TRBV7-9	NA	TRBJ1-1	TRBD1	TGTGCCAGCAGTAGGGACAGGGTTGAGGGCACTGAAGCTTTCTTT	CASSRDRVEGTEAFF
TRBV7-2	NA	TRBJ2-1	TRBD2	TGTGCCAGCAGCTTGACTCCGGGACTAGCGGGAGGCGTACTCTTC	CASSLTPGLAGGVLF
TRBV2	NA	TRBJ1-3	NA	TGTGCCAGCATTCGGGGAGAAGGAAACACCATATATTTT	CASIRGEGNTIYF
TRBV5-1	NA	TRBJ1-5	TRBD1	TGCGCCAGCAGCTTAACCAGGGGGCCTGGGCAGCCCCAGCATTTT	CASSLTRGPGQPQHF